The rows below give T cell receptor beta chains drawn from one sample of a study of regulatory T cells in long-lasting Graves disease. TCRdb ran MiXCR on the multiplex PCR reads and lists one entry per CDR3 protein. The sample has 400,000 to 600,000 distinct CDR3 sequences; 20% to 25% are singletons. The starting material was peripheral blood mononuclear cells (PBMCs), obtained when the disease was refractory, from a patient treated with antithyroid drugs. Every receptor here comes from a female donor with Graves disease. CDR3s include the opening cysteine and the closing phenylalanine or tryptophan. The D gene is left open where the match is weak. Part of the rows lack a size; the others show once, few, many or a class for expanded clones.

CDR3 protein	CDR3 DNA	clone size	D gene	V gene	J gene
CSAGDLGTGSYEQYF	TGCAGTGCTGGAGATCTCGGGACGGGCTCCTACGAGCAGTACTTC	few	-	TRBV20-1	TRBJ2-7
CASSRGTPNNSPLHF	TGTGCCAGCAGCCGCGGGACACCGAATAATTCACCCCTCCACTTT	many	-	TRBV2	TRBJ1-6
CSVELGTGGEQYF	TGCAGCGTTGAACTCGGGACAGGAGGGGAGCAGTACTTC	few	TRBD1	TRBV29-1	TRBJ2-7
CASSVLDRPAYEQYF	TGTGCCAGCAGTGTCCTGGACAGGCCAGCCTACGAGCAGTACTTC	many	TRBD1	TRBV2	TRBJ2-7
CASTQGRLLSYEQYF	TGTGCCAGCACGCAAGGACGTCTCCTTTCCTACGAGCAGTACTTC	many	-	TRBV28	TRBJ2-7
CASGFWSNTEAFF	TGTGCTAGTGGTTTTTGGTCGAACACTGAAGCTTTCTTT	many	-	TRBV12-5	TRBJ1-1
CASGLPGQGFGNTIYF	TGTGCTAGTGGTTTGCCGGGACAGGGGTTTGGAAACACCATATATTTT	-	TRBD1	TRBV12-5	TRBJ1-3
CAISGGGQHHEQYF	TGTGCCATCAGTGGTGGGGGACAGCACCACGAGCAGTACTTC	many	TRBD1	TRBV10-3	TRBJ2-7
CSVEPAGSRGYGYTF	TGCAGCGTTGAGCCGGCCGGTTCCAGGGGCTATGGCTACACCTTC	many	-	TRBV29-1	TRBJ1-2
CASGQNNSPLHF	TGTGCCAGCGGCCAGAATAATTCACCCCTCCACTTT	many	-	TRBV2	TRBJ1-6
CASSTGQGVVLF	TGTGCCAGCAGTACGGGACAGGGGGTAGTGCTCTTT	many	TRBD1	TRBV12-3/TRBV12-4	TRBJ1-1
CSWRAGTNTEAFF	TGCAGCTGGCGGGCAGGAACGAACACTGAAGCTTTCTTT	few	-	TRBV29-1	TRBJ1-1
CASIPAGEETQYF	TGTGCCAGCATTCCAGCGGGAGAAGAGACCCAGTACTTC	-	TRBD2	TRBV6-1	TRBJ2-5
CASSLTDYFRPQHF	TGTGCCAGCAGCCTGACCGATTATTTTCGGCCCCAGCATTTT	many	-	TRBV28	TRBJ1-5
CASSVSGGEETQYF	TGTGCCAGCAGCGTTAGCGGGGGGGAGGAGACCCAGTACTTC	-	TRBD2	TRBV9	TRBJ2-5
CASSAGQIRQPQHF	TGTGCCAGTAGTGCGGGACAGATTCGTCAGCCCCAGCATTTT	few	TRBD1	TRBV19	TRBJ1-5
CSVDGDRGYTF	TGCAGCGTCGACGGGGACCGTGGCTACACCTTC	few	-	TRBV29-1	TRBJ1-2
CASLTGAGYNEQFF	TGTGCCAGTCTGACAGGGGCAGGCTACAATGAGCAGTTCTTC	-	TRBD1	TRBV2	TRBJ2-1
CASSSWTSGLAKNIQYF	TGTGCCAGCAGCTCATGGACTAGCGGGTTAGCCAAAAACATTCAGTACTTC	many	TRBD2	TRBV7-8	TRBJ2-4
CASENLPGLSYEQYF	TGTGCCAGCGAAAACTTACCGGGACTTTCCTACGAGCAGTACTTC	-	-	TRBV5-6	TRBJ2-7
CASSSRRLTGRDEQYF	TGTGCCAGCAGTTCCCGCCGATTGACAGGGCGAGACGAGCAGTACTTC	many	TRBD1	TRBV27	TRBJ2-7
CASSLFSSPYEQYF	TGTGCCAGCAGTTTGTTCTCTAGCCCCTACGAGCAGTACTTC	many	-	TRBV28	TRBJ2-7
CASSQEPQGARAEAFF	TGTGCCAGCAGCCAAGAGCCTCAGGGGGCTAGGGCTGAAGCTTTCTTT	-	TRBD1	TRBV4-2	TRBJ1-1
CASSLLGAAQETQYF	TGTGCCAGCAGCCTACTTGGGGCGGCCCAAGAGACCCAGTACTTC	many	-	TRBV12-3/TRBV12-4	TRBJ2-5
CASSLAGGPTEAFF	TGTGCCAGCAGCTTAGCGGGAGGGCCCACTGAAGCTTTCTTT	few	-	TRBV7-8	TRBJ1-1
CASSAPGLAGAGPGELFF	TGTGCCAGTAGTGCCCCGGGACTAGCGGGAGCCGGTCCCGGGGAGCTGTTTTTT	-	TRBD2	TRBV19	TRBJ2-2
CASSQESLQETQYF	TGTGCCAGCAGCCAAGAGAGCCTACAAGAGACCCAGTACTTC	few	-	TRBV14	TRBJ2-5
CASTGIGSPLHF	TGTGCCAGCACTGGGATCGGTTCACCCCTCCACTTT	few	-	TRBV11-3	TRBJ1-6
CASSLGPTQQYF	TGTGCCAGCAGCCTTGGGCCCACGCAGCAGTACTTC	-	-	TRBV5-8	TRBJ2-7
CASSLRAGQPQHF	TGTGCCAGCAGCTTACGTGCGGGTCAGCCCCAGCATTTT	many	-	TRBV11-1	TRBJ1-5
CSARDRQISYEQYF	TGCAGTGCTAGAGACCGACAGATATCCTACGAGCAGTACTTC	-	-	TRBV20-1	TRBJ2-7
CASSLLLSQGEQYF	TGTGCCAGCAGTTTATTGCTTAGTCAGGGCGAGCAGTACTTC	-	-	TRBV27	TRBJ2-7
CSVERTDNYGYTF	TGCAGCGTTGAGAGGACGGATAACTATGGCTACACCTTC	many	-	TRBV29-1	TRBJ1-2
CASSQQGIAGPGELFF	TGCGCCAGCAGCCAACAGGGAATAGCGGGACCCGGGGAGCTGTTTTTT	-	TRBD2	TRBV4-3	TRBJ2-2
CSASGLAGLEQYF	TGCAGTGCTAGTGGGCTAGCGGGGCTAGAGCAGTACTTC	-	TRBD2	TRBV20-1	TRBJ2-7
CASSVDGSSNQPQHF	TGTGCCAGCAGCGTAGATGGTTCTAGCAATCAGCCCCAGCATTTT	many	-	TRBV9	TRBJ1-5
CSAPRSENEKLFF	TGCAGTGCTCCGAGGTCAGAAAATGAAAAACTGTTTTTT	few	-	TRBV20-1	TRBJ1-4
CASSYPGKSPEKLFF	TGTGCCAGCAGCTACCCAGGCAAGTCCCCCGAAAAACTGTTTTTT	many	-	TRBV7-9	TRBJ1-4
CASSTPLGGGSRQPQHF	TGTGCCAGCAGCACCCCCTTGGGTGGGGGGTCGCGTCAGCCCCAGCATTTT	-	-	TRBV28	TRBJ1-5
CSARELIFRNQPQHF	TGCAGTGCTAGAGAGTTGATTTTTCGCAATCAGCCCCAGCATTTT	-	-	TRBV20-1	TRBJ1-5
CASSVTSGSSYEQYF	TGTGCCAGCAGCGTGACTAGCGGGAGTAGTTACGAGCAGTACTTC	few	TRBD2	TRBV5-4	TRBJ2-7
CASSFDSSGNTIYF	TGTGCCAGCAGCTTTGACAGCTCTGGAAACACCATATATTTT	few	-	TRBV7-2	TRBJ1-3
CASSRVWGEYNQPQHF	TGTGCCAGTAGTCGGGTATGGGGAGAGTACAATCAGCCCCAGCATTTT	-	-	TRBV19	TRBJ1-5
CASSFSGTAANYGYTF	TGTGCCAGCAGTTTCTCCGGGACAGCAGCTAACTATGGCTACACCTTC	-	TRBD1	TRBV11-3	TRBJ1-2
CASSSGTRNEKLFF	TGTGCCAGCAGTTCCGGGACAAGGAATGAAAAACTGTTTTTT	many	-	TRBV28	TRBJ1-4
CATSDSDRYQETQYF	TGTGCCACCAGTGACTCGGACAGGTACCAAGAGACCCAGTACTTC	many	TRBD1	TRBV24-1	TRBJ2-5
CASSLRGVTEAFF	TGTGCCAGCAGTTTGAGGGGTGTGACTGAAGCTTTCTTT	many	-	TRBV27	TRBJ1-1
CASSHPGQSYEQYF	TGTGCCAGCAGCCACCCGGGGCAGTCCTACGAGCAGTACTTC	many	-	TRBV2	TRBJ2-7
CASGLLDRGRPENTEAFF	TGTGCTAGTGGTTTGTTAGACAGGGGGCGTCCAGAAAACACTGAAGCTTTCTTT	-	TRBD1	TRBV12-5	TRBJ1-1
CASSPLWGTGGAETEGRNTEAFF	TGTGCCAGCAGCCCCCTCTGGGGCACAGGGGGCGCGGAAACAGAAGGGCGGAACACTGAAGCTTTCTTT	few	TRBD1	TRBV7-9	TRBJ1-1
CASSLILDEQYF	TGTGCCAGCAGCTTAATCTTGGACGAGCAGTACTTC	many	-	TRBV11-2	TRBJ2-7
CASSLGRQGSGYTF	TGTGCCAGCAGCTTAGGACGACAGGGGAGTGGCTACACCTTC	many	TRBD1	TRBV7-8	TRBJ1-2